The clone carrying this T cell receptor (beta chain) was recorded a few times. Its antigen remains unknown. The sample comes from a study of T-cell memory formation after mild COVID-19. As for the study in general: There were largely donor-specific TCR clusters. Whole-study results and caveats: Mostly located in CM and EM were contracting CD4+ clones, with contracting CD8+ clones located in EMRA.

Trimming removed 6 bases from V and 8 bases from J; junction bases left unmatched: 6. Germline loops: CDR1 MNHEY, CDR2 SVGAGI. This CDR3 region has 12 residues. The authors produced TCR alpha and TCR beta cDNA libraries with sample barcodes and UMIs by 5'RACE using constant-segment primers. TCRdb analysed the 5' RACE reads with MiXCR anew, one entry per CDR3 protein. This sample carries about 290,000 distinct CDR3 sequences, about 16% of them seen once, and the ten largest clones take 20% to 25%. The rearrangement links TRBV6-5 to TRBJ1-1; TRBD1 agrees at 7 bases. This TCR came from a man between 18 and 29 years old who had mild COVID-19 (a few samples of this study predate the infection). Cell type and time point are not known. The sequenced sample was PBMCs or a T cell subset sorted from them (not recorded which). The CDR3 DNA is TGTGCCAGCAGACGGACAGGAACAGAAGCTTTCTTT. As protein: CASRRTGTEAFF.